The rows below give T cell receptor beta chains drawn from one sample of a study of blood T cell repertoires in COVID-19. Here immunoSEQ multiplex PCR was the method, and the copy in TCRdb shows in-frame clones only, minus some. The sample includes under 95,000 clones, about nine tenths of them seen just once. Input material: peripheral blood. The receptor source for this set is an elderly man in a cohort sampled during active COVID-19. CDR3s include the opening cysteine and the closing phenylalanine or tryptophan. D genes are given only for firm matches. Where a row states a size, it is once, few, many or the class of an expanded clone; other rows omit it.

>TRBD1|NA|TRBV11-1|TRBJ1-2
CASSAGTGEGYTF
TGTGCCAGCAGCGCCGGGACAGGGGAAGGCTACACCTTC
>NA|NA|TRBV3-1/TRBV3-2|TRBJ1-3
CASSQDRSPGNTIYF
TGTGCCAGCAGCCAAGATAGGAGCCCCGGAAACACCATATATTTT
>TRBD1|NA|TRBV19|TRBJ2-3
CASSNRQGTTDTQYF
TGTGCCAGTAGTAATAGACAGGGAACCACAGATACGCAGTATTTT
>TRBD1|NA|TRBV27|TRBJ1-3
CASSPTGGTVRNTIYF
TGTGCCAGCAGCCCCACAGGGGGGACAGTTCGAAACACCATATATTTT
>TRBD2|NA|TRBV27|TRBJ2-1
CASSSSLAWSSPEQFF
TGTGCCAGCAGTTCCTCACTAGCGTGGTCCTCCCCTGAGCAGTTCTTC
>TRBD2|once|TRBV10-3|TRBJ2-3
CAISSLTSGGATDTQYF
TGTGCCATCAGTTCCCTGACTAGCGGGGGGGCCACAGATACGCAGTATTTT
>NA|NA|TRBV18|TRBJ2-5
CASSPPSLQETQYF
TGTGCCAGCTCACCACCGAGCCTCCAAGAGACCCAGTACTTC
>NA|few|TRBV1|TRBJ1-5
CTSSHDRVDQPQHF
TGCACCAGCAGCCATGACAGGGTGGATCAGCCCCAGCATTTT
>TRBD2|NA|TRBV28|TRBJ2-5
CASSGGGTNQETQYF
TGTGCCAGCAGCGGCGGGGGGACTAACCAAGAGACCCAGTACTTC
>TRBD2|NA|TRBV5-1|TRBJ2-1
CASSLVLAGGQEQFF
TGCGCCAGCAGCTTGGTACTAGCGGGGGGGCAGGAGCAGTTCTTC